The clone carrying this T cell receptor (beta chain) was seen many times. As yet, its antigen is unknown. These data originate in a study of blood T cells in healthy people across ages. Per-sample PBMC isolation yielded at least 6.5 million cells. Total RNA extracted from each sample amounted to at least 5.5 micrograms. Study-level findings and limits: Both naive CD4+ cell counts and diversity were greater in long-lived donors than in aged donors.

A second 7 to 11 cycle PCR used barcoded and J-beta primers. A single record per CDR3 protein comes from TCRdb applying MiXCR to the 5' RACE reads. Of hundreds of thousands of distinct CDR3 sequences in the sample, about 30% were seen once. The CDR3 is made up of 14 amino acids. Trimming stripped 2 bases from V and 7 bases from J, with 12 bases between. CDR1 and CDR2 from the germline V gene are MNHEY and SVGEGT. The chain combines TRBV6-2 or TRBV6-3 with TRBJ1-5, with a tentative D call TRBD1 (5 bases). This receptor was obtained from a woman older than 75 in good health. The sample comprised blood. Here the CDR3 reads CASSYGRVDQPQHF. The CDR3 nucleotides are TGTGCCAGCAGTTACGGCAGGGTGGACCAGCCCCAGCATTTT.